A selection of T cell receptor beta chains follows, all from one sample in a study of T cells in Graves' hyperthyroidism and ophthalmopathy. Using its own MiXCR run on the multiplex PCR reads, TCRdb lists one record per CDR3 protein. The sample has about 530,000 distinct CDR3 sequences; approximately 17% are singletons. Sequenced: blood. The receptors here all came from a woman younger than 30 with Graves' ophthalmopathy. CDR3s leave out the opening cysteine and the closing phenylalanine or tryptophan. The order of the fields is V gene, J gene, CDR3 protein.

>TRBV7-2|TRBJ2-3
ASSLSGRTPDTQY
>TRBV5-1|TRBJ1-4
ASSRSGSGAEERLF
>TRBV10-3|TRBJ2-2
AISERAGEGDTGELF
>TRBV28|TRBJ2-3
ASSPYSRGRTDTQY
>TRBV6-2/TRBV6-3|TRBJ2-7
AGSQGQVYEQY
>TRBV28|TRBJ2-7
ASTLGATGGYEQY
>TRBV12-3/TRBV12-4|TRBJ2-7
ASRGTSGYEQY
>TRBV7-2|TRBJ2-1
ASSLGLAGTFGDEQF
>TRBV18|TRBJ2-2
ASSPAGTSTNTGELF
>TRBV4-2|.
ASSQLSGSSYNEQY
>TRBV2|TRBJ1-1
ALKGTGMNTEAF
>TRBV6-1|TRBJ2-1
ASSAHPSHNEQF
>TRBV15|TRBJ1-1
ATSRGEDTEAF
>TRBV20-1|TRBJ1-1
SADQGEAEAF
>TRBV7-2|TRBJ2-3
ASSLELFADTQY
>TRBV7-9|TRBJ2-3
ASSPDRATDTQY
>TRBV4-1|TRBJ1-1
ASAQSGTLMNTEAF
>TRBV20-1|TRBJ2-7
SARDLGQGHYEQY
>TRBV30|TRBJ2-7
AWRPGAASYEQY
>TRBV27|TRBJ1-1
ASSYSGGAKTEAF
>TRBV9|TRBJ2-3
ASSVGSSLDTQY
>TRBV13|TRBJ1-1
ASSEGQRGTEAF
>TRBV24-1|TRBJ1-5
ATSQGLNQPQH
>TRBV18|TRBJ1-2
ASSPEMGQGGGYT
>TRBV19|TRBJ2-7
ASSWRDQSYEQY
>TRBV10-3|TRBJ2-1
ATSQGNNEQF
>TRBV6-1|TRBJ1-5
ASGDRSNQPQH
>TRBV18|TRBJ1-5
ASSLETRPSQPQH
>TRBV7-6|TRBJ1-1
ASSLAGSNTEAF
>TRBV5-1|TRBJ2-3
ASSLVFGGEDTQY
>TRBV5-1|TRBJ1-1
ASSPPRGEMKTEAF
>TRBV7-3|TRBJ2-3
ASSLGTSGPDTQY
>TRBV15|TRBJ2-3
ATSKTSGGPDTQY
>TRBV12-3/TRBV12-4|TRBJ2-1
ASSSLGQGTNEQF
>TRBV28|TRBJ1-4
ASSGQGVWEKLF
>TRBV29-1|TRBJ2-7
SVQEGRDEQY
>TRBV7-2|TRBJ1-2
ASSYEGTGGVGYT
>TRBV6-1|TRBJ1-4
AGSDQDGTNEKLF
>TRBV7-6|TRBJ2-1
ASSLLAGGVTYNEQF
>TRBV5-1|TRBJ2-1
ASSLGLADYNEQF
>TRBV20-1|TRBJ2-1
SAPLGGEVHNEQF
>TRBV12-3/TRBV12-4|TRBJ1-5
ASSLSPETYSNQPQH
>TRBV6-1|TRBJ2-6
ASSESGGVFSGANVLT
>TRBV7-8|TRBJ1-5
ASSERDREHQPQH
>TRBV28|TRBJ2-3
ASGNPRVGDTQY
>TRBV30|TRBJ2-2
AWDRLGGGAIGELF